The T cell receptor beta chain under discussion was sequenced for a study of T cell responses to AZD1222 COVID-19 vaccine. General study results and limits: The reported proportion of spike-specific TCRs targeting unmutated variant regions was nearly half.

A note on this clone: Its specificity is not known.

The method was immunoSEQ multiplex PCR; TCRdb's version includes in-frame clones alone and lacks a portion of them. The table records about 150,000 clones, 75% to 90% of them present only once. Germline CDR1 MGHRA, CDR2 YSYEKL. Trimming cost V 7 bases and J 1 base; bases outside gene matches: 8. This CDR3 has 16 amino acids. Sequenced here: peripheral blood, sampled 28 days after the second AZD1222 dose. The sequence came from an adult who received the AZD1222 COVID-19 vaccine. The genes are TRBV4-1 and TRBJ2-3, with TRBD2 matching 10 bases. The CDR3 reads CASKELAGQGTDTQYF. The CDR3 DNA reads TGCGCCAGCAAAGAACTAGCGGGACAGGGCACAGATACGCAGTATTTT.